This T cell receptor beta chain stems from a study of T cells in localized non-small cell lung cancer. Points from the study as a whole: Appearing in adjacent lung were a median approximately 60 of the top 100 tumor clones. Elevated circulating T cell density in blood was associated with longer overall survival. Measurement of T cell clonality placed uninvolved adjacent lung highest, above the level in tumor. Without multi-region sequencing, intratumor heterogeneity could not be excluded.

Comments on this clone: Its antigen is currently unknown.

TCRdb's table, derived via immunoSEQ multiplex PCR, lists solely in-frame clones and lacks some. This table has roughly 26,000 clones, 75% to 90% appearing once. The CDR3 is 14 amino acids. Per the germline V gene, CDR1 is MDHEN and CDR2 is SYDVKM. V dropped 5 bases and J dropped 3 bases, with 13 bases sitting between them. This chain uses TRBV28 with TRBJ1-1; D not resolved. This receptor was taken from a female donor older than 55 with stage II squamous cell lung carcinoma. Sample: peripheral blood, taken before any cancer treatment. The CDR3 sequence is CASSTPGVDTEAFF. The CDR3 DNA sequence: TGTGCCAGCAGTACCCCCGGGGTTGACACTGAAGCTTTCTTT.